The T cell receptor (beta chain) under discussion was sequenced for a study of shared clonotypes between healthy human individuals. Trimming shortened V by 4 bases and J by 5 bases, and 5 bases separated the two germline ends. CDR1 MDHEN and CDR2 SYDVKM come from the germline V gene. There are 11 residues in the CDR3. Clones were sequenced by immunoSEQ multiplex PCR, and TCRdb holds only the in-frame ones, with some missing. Altogether approximately 470,000 clones are present, more than 65% being singletons, with the ten largest covering roughly an eighth. The rearrangement uses TRBV28 and TRBJ2-5; D not certain. Sequenced sample: PBMCs. This TCR was recovered from a woman in her thirties or forties in good health. Some clones in this sample may be carry-over from other donors' samples. The CDR3 loop is CASSSRETQYF. The CDR3 DNA reads TGTGCCAGCAGTTCTCGGGAGACCCAGTACTTC. Looking up the rest from reference TRBV28 and TRBJ2-5 gives the full variable domain: DVKVTQSSRYLVKRTGEKVFLECVQDMDHENMFWYRQDPGLGLRLIYFSYDVKMKEKGDIPEGYSVSREKKERFSLILESASTNQTSMYLCASSSRETQYFGPGTRLLVL.